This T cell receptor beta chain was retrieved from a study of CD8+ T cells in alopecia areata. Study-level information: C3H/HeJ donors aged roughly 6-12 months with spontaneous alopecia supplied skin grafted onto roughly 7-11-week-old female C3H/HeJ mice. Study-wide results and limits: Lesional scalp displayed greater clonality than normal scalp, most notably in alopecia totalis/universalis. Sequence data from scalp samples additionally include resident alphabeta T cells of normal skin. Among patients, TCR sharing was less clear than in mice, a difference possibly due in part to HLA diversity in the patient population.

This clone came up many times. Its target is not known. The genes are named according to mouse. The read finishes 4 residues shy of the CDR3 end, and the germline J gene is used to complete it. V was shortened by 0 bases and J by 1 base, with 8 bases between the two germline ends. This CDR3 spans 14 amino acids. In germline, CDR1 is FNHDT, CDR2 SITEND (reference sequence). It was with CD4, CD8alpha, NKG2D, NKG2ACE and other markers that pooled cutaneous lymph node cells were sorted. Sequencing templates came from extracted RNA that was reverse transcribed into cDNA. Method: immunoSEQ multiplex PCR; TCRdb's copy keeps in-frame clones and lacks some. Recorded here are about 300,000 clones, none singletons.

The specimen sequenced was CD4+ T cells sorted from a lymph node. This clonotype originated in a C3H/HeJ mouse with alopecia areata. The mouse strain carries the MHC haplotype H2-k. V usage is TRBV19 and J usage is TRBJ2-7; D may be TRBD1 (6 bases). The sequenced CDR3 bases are TGTGCCAGCAGTATAGTGGGACAATCCTAT. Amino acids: CASSIVGQSY. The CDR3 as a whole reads CASSIVGQSYEQYF.